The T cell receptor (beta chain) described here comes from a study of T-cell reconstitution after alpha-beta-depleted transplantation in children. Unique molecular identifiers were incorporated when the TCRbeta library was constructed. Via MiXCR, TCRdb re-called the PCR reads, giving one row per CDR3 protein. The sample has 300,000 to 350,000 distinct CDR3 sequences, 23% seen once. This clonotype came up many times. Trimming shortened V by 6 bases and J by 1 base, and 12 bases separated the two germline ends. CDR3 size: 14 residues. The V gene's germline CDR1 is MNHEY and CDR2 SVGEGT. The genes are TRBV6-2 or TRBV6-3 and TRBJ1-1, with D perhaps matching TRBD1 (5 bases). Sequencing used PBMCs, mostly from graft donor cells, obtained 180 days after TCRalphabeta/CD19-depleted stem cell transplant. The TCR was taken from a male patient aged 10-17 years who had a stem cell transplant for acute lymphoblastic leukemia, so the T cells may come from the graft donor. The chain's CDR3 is CASRPGRWNTEAFF. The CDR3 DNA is TGTGCCAGCAGACCGGGACGGTGGAACACTGAAGCTTTCTTT.